This TCR beta chain emerged from a study of regulatory T cells in long-lasting Graves disease. Time point defined: newly diagnosed GD, antithyroid drugs for less than 3 months. PBMCs were the source of the RNA used for TCR sequencing. Tubes containing EDTA received 7 to 10 milliliters of drawn peripheral blood. The CDR3 covers 14 residues. The V gene's germline CDR1 is LGHDT and CDR2 YNNKEL (reference sequence). The V and J ends lost 2 bases and 4 bases respectively, with 12 bases between them. The authors built TCR beta libraries using iRepertoire HTBI primers and Arm-PCR of CDR3 regions. TCRdb processed the multiplex PCR reads anew with MiXCR; each CDR3 protein has one entry. The sample has 620,000 or so distinct CDR3 sequences; roughly 15% are singletons. The sample was also reused in another study, on T cells in Graves' hyperthyroidism and ophthalmopathy. That report notes: A set of HTBI primers served as the primers for a first-round RT-PCR of the TCR CDR3.

The TCR originated in a woman aged 25-40 years with Graves disease. J is TRBJ2-7 and V is TRBV3-1, with D possibly TRBD1 on 6 matching bases. The sequences come from peripheral blood mononuclear cells (PBMCs), collected at new diagnosis, from a patient treated with antithyroid drugs. CDR3 sequence reads: CASSQLTGVYEQYF. DNA of the CDR3: TGTGCCAGCAGCCAACTGACAGGAGTTTACGAGCAGTACTTC.